The clone carrying this TCR beta chain appeared a few times. Its antigen is not known. It is unclear where the CDR3 begins or ends on the DNA, so no DNA is shown, and the CDR3 is as TCRdb lists it. This entry is derived from a study of identical twins. Study outcomes and limitations: Carriage of fewer insertions was seen in abundant cord blood beta clonotypes, whereas memory repertoires showed none. Analyses of zero insertions could, in part, be confounded by invariant MAIT and iNKT cells.

A single record per CDR3 protein comes from TCRdb applying MiXCR to the 5' RACE reads. The sample lists under 800,000 distinct CDR3 sequences; around 20% were seen once. The data also belong to a second study, concerning T cells expressing NK-cell markers. That study reports: Several experiments employed an anti-gamma-delta TCR antibody to confine sorting to alpha-beta TCR T cells.

The sequence derives from a woman aged 18-29 years in good health. Sequencing was done on a sample of PBMCs.

CDR3 sequence reads: CASILGVYTEAFF. The chain carries TRBV12-3 or TRBV12-4 and TRBJ1-1; TRBD1 was called by the table and not checked on the DNA. The CDR3 totals 13 residues, both ends included.